Below are 25 T cell receptor beta chains sequenced from a single sample in a study of blood T cells in healthy people across ages. Combining a sample-barcoded 5' primer with a J-beta primer mix, a second PCR ran for about 6 to 12 cycles. TCRdb reanalysed the 5' RACE reads using MiXCR and keeps one entry per CDR3 protein. The sample has under 2 million distinct CDR3 sequences, 30% to 40% seen once. Sequenced input: blood. The receptors here all came from a woman aged 25 to 39 in good health.

Concerning this clonotype itself: A read error may be the cause here, since a much bigger clone is one base away. This rearrangement joins TRBV29-1 to TRBJ1-2; 7 positions agree with TRBD1. The CDR3 is 15 residues long. Germline V lookup: CDR1 SQVTM, CDR2 ANQGSEA. Trimming cost V 7 bases and J 6 bases; bases outside gene matches: 17. CDR3 residues: CSGLGSDRENHGYTF. Written as DNA, the CDR3 is TGCAGCGGGTTGGGTTCAGACAGGGAGAACCATGGCTACACCTTC.

This clonotype has ten or more counts. The rearrangement uses TRBV10-3 and TRBJ2-1, with a tentative D call TRBD2 (5 bases). The CDR3 has 14 residues. Germline values: CDR1 ENHRY, CDR2 SYGVKD. V was pared by 0 bases and J by 10 bases, with 13 bases between. This chain's CDR3 is CAISESGAGWEQFF. CDR3 coding DNA: TGTGCCATCAGTGAGTCGGGAGCCGGTTGGGAGCAGTTCTTC.

V gene TRBV14 combines with J gene TRBJ2-3; 12 bases fit TRBD2. V lost 4 bases to trimming and J lost 1 base; unmatched junction nucleotides: 9. In germline, CDR1 is SGHDN, CDR2 FVKESK. This CDR3 comprises 18 residues. The DNA of the CDR3 is TGTGCCAGCAGCCCTGGACTAGCGGGAACAACTGGCACAGATACGCAGTATTTT. Amino acids: CASSPGLAGTTGTDTQYF.

This clonotype has more than one count but fewer than ten. The chain uses TRBV10-3 and TRBJ2-7, with 10 bases that match TRBD2. V gave up 2 bases and J gave up 0 bases; unmatched junction bases: 10. Germline V gives CDR1 ENHRY, CDR2 SYGVKD. The CDR3 runs to 18 residues. Here the CDR3 DNA reads TGTGCCATCAGTGAGCCGGGACTAGCGTACTTGAGCTCCTACGAGCAGTACTTC. Protein product: CAISEPGLAYLSSYEQYF.

This chain joins TRBV9 and TRBJ2-1; no clear D. This CDR3 has 15 amino acids. The V gene's germline CDR1 is SGDLS and CDR2 YYNGEE. V lost 4 bases, J lost 6 bases, and 17 bases lay in between. The chain's CDR3 is CASSSSESNGNEQFF. CDR3 bases: TGTGCCAGCAGCTCGAGCGAGAGTAATGGCAATGAGCAGTTCTTC.

This clonotype was counted between two and nine times. V usage is TRBV29-1 and J usage is TRBJ2-5, with 12 bases fitting TRBD2. The V and J ends lost 6 bases and 4 bases, in that order; junction bases with no gene match: 9. The CDR3 totals 15 residues. Germline CDR1 reads SQVTM; CDR2 reads ANQGSEA. Here the CDR3 reads CSVHLAGGPRETQYF. The CDR3 DNA reads as TGCAGCGTCCATCTAGCGGGGGGGCCCAGAGAGACCCAGTACTTC.

With respect to this clonotype: It is likely a read error, because the conserved phenylalanine at the end of the CDR3 is missing. The J gene is TRBJ2-1, the V gene TRBV27, with 9 bases lining up with TRBD2. Trimming removed 10 bases from V and 6 bases from J; junction bases left unmatched: 7. The CDR3 has 13 amino acids. CDR1 and CDR2 from the germline V gene are MNHEY and SMNVEV (reference sequence). The CDR3 loop reads CAIAGGPLNEQFS. DNA for the CDR3: TGTGCCATCGCGGGAGGGCCCCTCAATGAGCAGTTCTCC.

In the case of this clonotype: It is likely a read error, because the conserved phenylalanine at the end of the CDR3 is missing. The chain couples TRBV5-1 to TRBJ2-1, with 8 nucleotides matching TRBD2. Per germline, CDR1 SGHRS and CDR2 YFSETQ. The CDR3 totals 19 residues. V trimming: 0 bases; J trimming: 0 bases; junction bases outside the gene matches: 11. Written as DNA, the CDR3 is TGCGCCAGCAGCTTGGGTATTGGCGGGGGGCAGAGCTCCTACAATGAGCAGTTCGTC. Protein: CASSLGIGGGQSSYNEQFV.

This clonotype was detected only a few times. The chain joins TRBV20-1 to TRBJ2-2; 8 nucleotides match TRBD2. With 5 bases clipped from V and 8 bases from J, the junction kept 7 bases outside the gene matches. The CDR3 covers 13 residues. Germline V gene lookup returns CDR1 DFQATT and CDR2 SNEGSKA (reference sequence). The CDR3 protein is CSAPGTSRGELFF. In DNA, the CDR3 is TGCAGTGCTCCCGGGACTAGTCGGGGGGAGCTGTTTTTT.

V usage is TRBV10-3 and J usage is TRBJ2-5; D could derive from TRBD1 or TRBD2 (5 bases each). CDR3 length equals 12 residues. The germline CDR1 and CDR2 sequences are ENHRY and SYGVKD. Trimming removed 6 bases at V and 7 bases at J, with 12 bases between. The CDR3 sequence is CAIRDSRGTQYF. In nucleotides, the CDR3 is TGTGCCATCAGAGACAGCCGGGGGACCCAGTACTTC.

In its sample, this clonotype was seen a few times. The chain has TRBV27 and TRBJ2-1, with a possible D match to TRBD1 (5 bases). The CDR3 loop spans 14 amino acids. CDR1 is MNHEY, CDR2 SMNVEV, per germline (reference sequence). Trimming pared 3 bases from V and 9 bases from J, leaving 15 bases between. The DNA of the CDR3 is TGTGCCAGCAGTTTGGGGCCCGCCTACCGTGAGCAGTTCTTC. Residues: CASSLGPAYREQFF.

The V gene is TRBV3-1, the J gene TRBJ2-3; D is possibly TRBD2 (6 bases). V was clipped by 2 bases and J by 14 bases, with 14 bases between them. This CDR3 region has 12 residues. CDR1 and CDR2 (germline): LGHDT, YNNKEL (reference sequence). The CDR3 spells CASSQQLGTPYF. CDR3 DNA: TGTGCCAGCAGCCAACAACTCGGGACTCCGTATTTT.

The rearrangement links TRBV12-3 or TRBV12-4 to TRBJ1-5; no clear D. The CDR3 is made up of 16 amino acids. V lost 0 bases and J lost 6, with 15 bases in between. CDR3 protein: CASSLASGGYAQPQHF. In DNA, the CDR3 is TGTGCCAGCAGTTTAGCATCCGGCGGGTACGCTCAGCCCCAGCATTTT.

V gene TRBV18 combines with J gene TRBJ2-3; possibly TRBD1 or TRBD2 for D (5 bases each). Germline-derived CDR1 and CDR2 are KGHSH and LQKENI. This CDR3 spans 14 amino acids. The ends were cut back, 6 bases at V and 0 bases at J, with 10 bases in the middle. The DNA of the CDR3 is TGTGCCAGCTCCGGGGCCCTCAGCACAGATACGCAGTATTTT. Translating it yields CASSGALSTDTQYF.

In DNA form, the CDR3 reads TGTGCCAGCAGTTTATTCTTTTCAGGGGCGATGGGCTACACCTTC. Residues: CASSLFFSGAMGYTF. This rearrangement joins TRBV27 to TRBJ1-2; weak D call: TRBD1 (6 bases). Germline CDR1 MNHEY, CDR2 SMNVEV (reference sequence). Trimming removed 1 base at V and 8 bases at J, with 17 bases between. The CDR3 loop spans 15 amino acids.

This clonotype came up once. The junction departs from the called germline gene at one end, perhaps through a read error. This rearrangement joins TRBV7-8 to TRBJ1-4; perhaps TRBD1 as D (6 bases). CDR3 size: 16 residues. The V gene's germline CDR1 is SGHVS and CDR2 FQNEAQ. The CDR3 here is CASSRSAGATNEELFF. CDR3 in DNA: TGTGCCAGCAGCCGAAGCGCAGGGGCAACTAATGAAGAACTGTTTTTT.

This clonotype has only a few counts. V is TRBV20-1 and J is TRBJ2-5; D tentatively reads TRBD1 or TRBD2 (6 bases each). The ends were cut back, 5 bases at V and 6 bases at J, with 22 bases in the middle. Looked up from germline, CDR1 is DFQATT and CDR2 is SNEGSKA (reference sequence). The CDR3 has 15 amino acids. In nucleotides, the CDR3 is TGCAGTGCTCCCCGGCGGGACAACCAAAAAAAGACCCAGTACTTC. Amino acid sequence: CSAPRRDNQKKTQYF.

This chain connects TRBV5-1 to TRBJ2-7; D ambiguous. Trimming took off 2 bases at V and 0 bases at J, with 9 bases between the two ends. Germline CDR1 SGHRS, CDR2 YFSETQ. The CDR3 sequence is 14 residues long. The DNA for the CDR3 is TGCGCCAGCAGCTTCGGAGACATCTCCTACGAGCAGTACTTC. It specifies CASSFGDISYEQYF.

The chain couples TRBV29-1 to TRBJ2-2, with a tentative D call TRBD1 (6 bases). Looked up from germline, CDR1 is SQVTM and CDR2 is ANQGSEA. V lost 6 bases to trimming and J lost 4 bases, with 12 bases between them. This CDR3 comprises 13 residues. This CDR3 reads CSVGQRGTGELFF. CDR3 in DNA: TGCAGCGTCGGACAGAGGGGCACCGGGGAGCTGTTTTTT.

This chain links TRBV7-2 with TRBJ2-1; 10 nucleotides agree with TRBD2. Germline V gene lookup returns CDR1 SGHTA and CDR2 FQGNSA. Trimming took 0 bases from V and 10 from J; bases not matched to a gene: 6. The CDR3 has 15 amino acids. DNA of the CDR3: TGTGCCAGCAGCTTAGCACGAGCGGGGGGGCCCGAGCAGTTCTTC. Its protein is CASSLARAGGPEQFF.

The V and J genes are TRBV3-1 and TRBJ2-7, with D possibly being TRBD1 or TRBD2 (7 bases each). The J call may be incorrect, as the DNA end agrees better with TRBJ2-5. Per the germline V gene, CDR1 is LGHDT and CDR2 is YNNKEL (reference sequence). This CDR3 contains 14 residues. Written as DNA, the CDR3 is TGTGCCAGCAGCCATTCAGGGGGGGCATGGACCCAGTACTTC. It encodes CASSHSGGAWTQYF.

The V call is TRBV4-1, the J call TRBJ1-6, with unresolved D. CDR1 MGHRA and CDR2 YSYEKL come from the germline V gene. This CDR3 has 12 amino acids. Trimming took off 5 bases at V and 7 bases at J, with 6 bases between the two ends. For the CDR3, the DNA is TGCGCCAGCAGCACGCGGAATTCACCCCTCCACTTT. Translation gives CASSTRNSPLHF.

This clonotype was picked up many times. The gene calls are TRBV9 and TRBJ2-5; TRBD2 might be the D (5 bases). V dropped 5 bases and J dropped 2 bases, with 16 bases sitting between them. The CDR3 runs to 15 residues. Germline V gives CDR1 SGDLS, CDR2 YYNGEE. The CDR3: CASRPRGSEQETQYF. CDR3 nucleotide sequence: TGTGCCAGCAGACCCCGGGGTAGCGAGCAAGAGACCCAGTACTTC.

V is TRBV2 and J is TRBJ1-6; the match to TRBD1 covers 10 bases. The V and J ends lost 6 bases and 10 bases, in that order; junction bases with no gene match: 9. The germline V gene has CDR1 SNHLY and CDR2 FYNNEI. The CDR3 runs to 15 residues. This CDR3 is CASSPGGTGVSPLHF. In nucleotides, the CDR3 is TGTGCCAGCAGCCCGGGCGGGACAGGGGTGTCACCCCTCCACTTT.

This clonotype was found a few times. CDR3 sequence reads: CSASTSGGRSDTQYF. CDR3 DNA sequence: TGCAGTGCCTCGACTAGCGGGGGGAGGTCAGATACGCAGTATTTT. The chain combines TRBV20-1 with TRBJ2-3; 13 nucleotides agree with TRBD2. Per the germline V gene, CDR1 is DFQATT and CDR2 is SNEGSKA (reference sequence). The ends lost 6 bases at V and 4 bases at J; junction bases unmatched: 7. The CDR3 totals 15 residues.